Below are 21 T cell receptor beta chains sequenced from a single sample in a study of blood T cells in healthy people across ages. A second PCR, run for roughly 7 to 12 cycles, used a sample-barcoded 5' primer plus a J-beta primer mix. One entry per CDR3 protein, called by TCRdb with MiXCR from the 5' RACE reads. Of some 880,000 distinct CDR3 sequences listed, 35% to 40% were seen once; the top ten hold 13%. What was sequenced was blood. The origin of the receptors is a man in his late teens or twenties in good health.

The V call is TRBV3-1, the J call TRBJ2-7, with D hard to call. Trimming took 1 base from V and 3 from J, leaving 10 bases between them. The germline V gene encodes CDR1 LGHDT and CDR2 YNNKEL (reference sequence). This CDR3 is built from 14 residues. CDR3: CASSQGVSLYEQYF. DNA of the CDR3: TGTGCCAGCAGCCAAGGTGTCAGCCTCTACGAGCAGTACTTC.

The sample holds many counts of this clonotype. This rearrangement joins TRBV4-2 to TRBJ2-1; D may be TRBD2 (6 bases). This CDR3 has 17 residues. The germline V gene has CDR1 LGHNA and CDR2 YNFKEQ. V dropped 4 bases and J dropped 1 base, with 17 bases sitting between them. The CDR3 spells CASSPDRDSESYNEQFF. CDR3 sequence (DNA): TGTGCCAGCAGCCCAGACCGGGACTCGGAGTCCTACAATGAGCAGTTCTTC.

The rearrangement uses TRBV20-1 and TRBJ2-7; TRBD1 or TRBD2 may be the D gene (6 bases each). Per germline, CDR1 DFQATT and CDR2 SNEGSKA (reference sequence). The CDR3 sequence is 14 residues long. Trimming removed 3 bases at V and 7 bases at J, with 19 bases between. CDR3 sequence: CSASRGGLYNEQYF. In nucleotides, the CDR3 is TGCAGTGCTAGTCGTGGGGGGCTCTACAATGAGCAGTACTTC.

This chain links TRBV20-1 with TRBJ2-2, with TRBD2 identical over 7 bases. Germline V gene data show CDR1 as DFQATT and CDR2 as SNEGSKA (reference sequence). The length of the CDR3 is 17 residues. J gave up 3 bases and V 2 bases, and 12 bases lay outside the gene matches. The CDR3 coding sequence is TGCAGTGCTAGATTATATAGCGGGCCGGGCGACACCGGGGAGCTGTTTTTT. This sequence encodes CSARLYSGPGDTGELFF.

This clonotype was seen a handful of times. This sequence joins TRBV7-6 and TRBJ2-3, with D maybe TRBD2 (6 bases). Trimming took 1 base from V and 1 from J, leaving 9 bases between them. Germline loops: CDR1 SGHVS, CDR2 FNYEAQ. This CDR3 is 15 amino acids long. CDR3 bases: TGTGCCAGCAGCTTAGAATGGGGGGGCACAGATACGCAGTATTTT. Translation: CASSLEWGGTDTQYF. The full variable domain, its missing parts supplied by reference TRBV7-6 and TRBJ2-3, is GAGVSQSPRYKVTKRGQDVALRCDPISGHVSLYWYRQALGQGPEFLTYFNYEAQQDKSGLPNDRFSAERPEGSISTLTIQRTEQRDSAMYRCASSLEWGGTDTQYFGPGTRLTVL.

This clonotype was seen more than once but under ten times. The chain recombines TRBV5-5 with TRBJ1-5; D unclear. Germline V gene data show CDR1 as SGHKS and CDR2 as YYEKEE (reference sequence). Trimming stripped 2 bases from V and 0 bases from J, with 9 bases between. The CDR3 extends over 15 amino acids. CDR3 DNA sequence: TGTGCCAGCAGCTTAAGGCCAGCTAGCAATCAGCCCCAGCATTTT. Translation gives CASSLRPASNQPQHF.

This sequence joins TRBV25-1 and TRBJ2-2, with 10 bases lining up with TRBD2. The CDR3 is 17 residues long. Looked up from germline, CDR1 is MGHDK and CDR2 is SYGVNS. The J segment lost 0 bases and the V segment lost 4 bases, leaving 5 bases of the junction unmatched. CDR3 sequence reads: CASSATSGASNTGELFF. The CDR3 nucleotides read TGTGCCAGCAGTGCCACTAGCGGGGCATCGAACACCGGGGAGCTGTTTTTT.

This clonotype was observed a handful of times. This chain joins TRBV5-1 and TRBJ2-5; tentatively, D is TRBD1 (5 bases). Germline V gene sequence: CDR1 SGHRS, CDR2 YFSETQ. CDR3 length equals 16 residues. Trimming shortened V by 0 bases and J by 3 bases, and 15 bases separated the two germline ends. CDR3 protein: CASSLVDLGQKETQYF. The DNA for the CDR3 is TGCGCCAGCAGCTTGGTCGATTTGGGGCAAAAAGAGACCCAGTACTTC.

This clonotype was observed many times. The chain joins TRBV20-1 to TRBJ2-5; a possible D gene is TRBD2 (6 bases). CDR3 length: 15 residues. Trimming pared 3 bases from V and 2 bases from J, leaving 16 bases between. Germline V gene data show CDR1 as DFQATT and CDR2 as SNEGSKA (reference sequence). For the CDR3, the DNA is TGCAGTGCTAGGGTTCCCTGGCGGGGACAAGAGACCCAGTACTTC. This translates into CSARVPWRGQETQYF.

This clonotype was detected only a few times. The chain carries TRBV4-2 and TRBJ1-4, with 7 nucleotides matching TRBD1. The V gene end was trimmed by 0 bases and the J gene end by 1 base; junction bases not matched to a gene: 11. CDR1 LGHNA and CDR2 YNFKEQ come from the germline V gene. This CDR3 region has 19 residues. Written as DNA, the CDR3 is TGTGCCAGCAGCCAAGATCCGCAGGGGACAGCGGTAACTAATGAAAAACTGTTTTTT. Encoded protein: CASSQDPQGTAVTNEKLFF.

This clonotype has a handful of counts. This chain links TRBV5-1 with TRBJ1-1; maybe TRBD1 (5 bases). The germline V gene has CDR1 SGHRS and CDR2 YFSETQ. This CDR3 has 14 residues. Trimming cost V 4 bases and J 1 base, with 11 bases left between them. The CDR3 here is CASSRFDRNTEAFF. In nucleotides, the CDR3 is TGCGCCAGCAGCCGTTTCGACAGGAACACTGAAGCTTTCTTT.

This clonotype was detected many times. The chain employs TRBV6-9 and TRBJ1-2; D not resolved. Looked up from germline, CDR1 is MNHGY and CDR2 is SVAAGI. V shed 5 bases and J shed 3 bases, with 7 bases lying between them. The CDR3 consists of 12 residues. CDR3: CASSVNHYGYTF. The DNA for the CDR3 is TGTGCCAGCAGTGTGAACCACTATGGCTACACCTTC.

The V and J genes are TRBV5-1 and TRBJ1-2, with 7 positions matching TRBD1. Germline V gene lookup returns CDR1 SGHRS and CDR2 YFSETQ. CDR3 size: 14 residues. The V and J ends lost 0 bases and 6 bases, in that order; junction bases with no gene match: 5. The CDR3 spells CASSLVAGGDGYTF. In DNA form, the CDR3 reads TGCGCCAGCAGCTTGGTTGCAGGGGGGGATGGCTACACCTTC.

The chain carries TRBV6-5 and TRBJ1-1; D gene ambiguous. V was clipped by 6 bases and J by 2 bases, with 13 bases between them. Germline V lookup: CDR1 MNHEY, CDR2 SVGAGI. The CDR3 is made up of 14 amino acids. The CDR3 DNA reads TGTGCCAGCAGAGCCGGGGAGACTAACACTGAAGCTTTCTTT. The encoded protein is CASRAGETNTEAFF.

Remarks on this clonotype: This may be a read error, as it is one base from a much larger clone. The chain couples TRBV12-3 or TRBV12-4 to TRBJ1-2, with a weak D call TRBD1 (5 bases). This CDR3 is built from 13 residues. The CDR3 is CASSLGPGWGYAF. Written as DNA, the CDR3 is TGTGCCAGCAGTTTAGGACCCGGTTGGGGCTACGCCTTC.

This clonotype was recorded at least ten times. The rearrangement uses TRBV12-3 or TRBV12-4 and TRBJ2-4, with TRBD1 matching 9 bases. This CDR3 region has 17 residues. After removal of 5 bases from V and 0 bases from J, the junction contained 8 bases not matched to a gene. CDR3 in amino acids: CASSPRGQGLAKNIQYF. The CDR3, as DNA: TGTGCCAGCAGTCCCCGGGGACAGGGACTAGCCAAAAACATTCAGTACTTC.

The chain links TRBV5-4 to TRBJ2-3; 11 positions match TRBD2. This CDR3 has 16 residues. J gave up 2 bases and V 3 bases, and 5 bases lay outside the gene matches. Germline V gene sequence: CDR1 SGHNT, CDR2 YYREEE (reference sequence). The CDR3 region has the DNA TGTGCCAGCAGCTGGGGGGGACTAGCGGCCACAGATACGCAGTATTTT. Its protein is CASSWGGLAATDTQYF.

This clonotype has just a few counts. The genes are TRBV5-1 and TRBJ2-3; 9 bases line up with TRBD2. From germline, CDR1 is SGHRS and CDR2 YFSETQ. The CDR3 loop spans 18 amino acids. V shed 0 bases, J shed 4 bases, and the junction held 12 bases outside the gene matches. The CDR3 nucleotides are TGCGCCAGCAGCTTGGTCCTAGCGGGGTGGGGCCAGCCAGATACGCAGTATTTT. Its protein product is CASSLVLAGWGQPDTQYF.

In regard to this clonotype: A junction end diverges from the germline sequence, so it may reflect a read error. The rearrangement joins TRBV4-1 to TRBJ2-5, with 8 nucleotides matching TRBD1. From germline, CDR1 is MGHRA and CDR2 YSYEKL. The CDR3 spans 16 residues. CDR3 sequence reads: CAGSQDKDRVEEAQYF. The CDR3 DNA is TGCGCCGGCAGCCAAGACAAGGACAGGGTAGAAGAGGCCCAGTACTTC.

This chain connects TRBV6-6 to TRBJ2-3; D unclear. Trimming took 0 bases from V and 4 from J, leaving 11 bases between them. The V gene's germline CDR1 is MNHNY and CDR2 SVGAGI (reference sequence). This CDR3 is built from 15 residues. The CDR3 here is CASSYSQGFADTQYF. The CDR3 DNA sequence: TGTGCCAGCAGTTACTCACAAGGGTTCGCAGATACGCAGTATTTT.

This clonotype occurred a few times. In DNA form, the CDR3 reads TGTGCCAGCAGCCCGGCAGGGGTCCTAGAAAAACTGTTTTTT. It yields the protein CASSPAGVLEKLFF. The J gene is TRBJ1-4, the V gene TRBV7-2; tentative D call: TRBD1 (6 bases). Germline V gene sequence: CDR1 SGHTA, CDR2 FQGNSA. The CDR3 totals 14 residues. V lost 5 bases and J lost 8, with 15 bases in between.